A selection of T cell receptor beta chains follows, all from one sample in a study of T-cell memory formation after mild COVID-19. MiXCR was run by TCRdb on the 5' RACE reads, yielding one entry per CDR3 protein. The table shows 450,000 or so distinct CDR3 sequences, with around a quarter occurring only once. The sequenced material came from PBMCs or a T cell subset sorted from them (not recorded which). Source of these receptors: an adult woman who had mild COVID-19 (a few samples of this study predate the infection). Cell type and time point are not known. The CDR3 runs from the conserved cysteine through the conserved F or W. D genes are given only for firm matches. Size is omitted from some rows. Given values are once, few, many or a class for expanded clones.

>TRBD2|TRBV10-2|TRBJ2-1|NA
CDSSVVRGGYNEQFF
TGCGACAGCAGTGTGGTGCGGGGGGGTTACAATGAGCAGTTCTTC
>NA|TRBV5-1|TRBJ1-2|NA
CASSPDTGRGGYTF
TGCGCCAGCAGCCCTGACACAGGGAGGGGTGGCTACACCTTC
>NA|TRBV2|TRBJ1-5|NA
CASKLLIGTGNQPQHF
TGTGCCAGCAAACTACTTATCGGGACTGGCAATCAGCCCCAGCATTTT
>TRBD2|TRBV7-2|TRBJ2-5|few
CASRPHSGSGETQYF
TGTGCCAGCAGACCCCATAGCGGGAGTGGAGAGACCCAGTACTTC
>NA|TRBV4-1|TRBJ2-1|NA
CASSQAAGPNNEQFF
TGCGCCAGCAGCCAAGCGGCCGGACCGAATAATGAGCAGTTCTTC
>NA|TRBV15|TRBJ1-1|NA
CATSRGVGRSGRVEAFF
TGTGCCACCAGCAGAGGGGTCGGGCGCTCAGGACGTGTGGAAGCTTTCTTT
>TRBD2|TRBV4-2|TRBJ2-2|few
CASSPALRTSGAGELFF
TGTGCCAGCAGCCCCGCGCTCAGGACTAGCGGGGCCGGGGAGCTGTTTTTT
>TRBD2|TRBV29-1|TRBJ2-1|few
CSVEGLAGGRQFF
TGCAGCGTTGAGGGACTAGCGGGAGGTCGGCAGTTCTTC
>TRBD2|TRBV6-4|TRBJ2-3|few
CASSDTSGGADTQYF
TGTGCCAGCAGTGACACTAGCGGGGGGGCAGATACGCAGTATTTT
>NA|TRBV6-5|TRBJ2-2|NA
CASSSDMDTGELFF
TGTGCCAGCAGTTCTGATATGGACACCGGGGAGCTGTTTTTT
>TRBD2|TRBV7-9|TRBJ2-1|NA
CASSSLAGPNEQFF
TGTGCCAGCAGTTCGCTAGCGGGGCCCAATGAGCAGTTCTTC
>TRBD2|TRBV3-1|TRBJ2-1|NA
CASSLLSSGGFNEQFF
TGTGCCAGCAGCCTTCTCTCTAGCGGGGGGTTCAATGAGCAGTTCTTC
>NA|TRBV4-1|TRBJ1-2|NA
CASSQSDSANYGYTF
TGCGCCAGCAGCCAATCGGACAGCGCTAACTATGGCTACACCTTC
>NA|TRBV20-1|TRBJ1-1|many
CSAPNPEDTEAFF
TGCAGTGCTCCAAACCCCGAGGACACTGAAGCTTTCTTT
>NA|TRBV7-8|TRBJ1-1|many
CASSRGGVKQAFF
TGTGCCAGCAGCCGCGGTGGGGTCAAGCAAGCTTTCTTT
>TRBD2|TRBV2|TRBJ2-5|few
CASGLEGAGTETQYF
TGTGCCAGCGGATTGGAGGGAGCGGGGACAGAGACCCAGTACTTC
>TRBD1|TRBV2|TRBJ2-7|NA
CASSEARDRVYEQYF
TGTGCCAGCAGTGAAGCGAGAGACAGGGTGTACGAGCAGTACTTC
>NA|TRBV5-1|TRBJ2-3|NA
CASSSGTLLTDTQYF
TGCGCCAGCAGCTCCGGGACTCTACTCACAGATACGCAGTATTTT
>TRBD1|TRBV20-1|TRBJ2-1|NA
CSVEQGAEAEQFF
TGCAGTGTCGAACAGGGGGCGGAGGCTGAGCAGTTCTTC
>TRBD1|TRBV5-1|TRBJ2-2|NA
CASSHGQGGGELFF
TGCGCCAGCAGCCACGGACAGGGTGGCGGGGAGCTGTTTTTT
>NA|TRBV3-1|TRBJ2-7|few
CASSRLGGPSYEQYF
TGTGCCAGCAGCCGCCTAGGGGGACCCTCCTACGAGCAGTACTTC
>NA|TRBV4-3|TRBJ2-7|NA
CASSPRGAAYEQYF
TGCGCCAGCAGCCCCCGGGGCGCTGCCTACGAGCAGTACTTC
>NA|TRBV4-1|TRBJ2-5|many
CASSQLSGLDKETQYF
TGCGCCAGCAGCCAGCTGAGCGGGCTTGATAAAGAGACCCAGTACTTC
>TRBD1|TRBV2|TRBJ2-7|NA
CADRGDSYEQYF
TGTGCCGACAGGGGGGATTCCTACGAGCAGTACTTC
>NA|TRBV4-1|TRBJ2-1|NA
CASSLSPSGFNEQFF
TGCGCCAGCAGCCTAAGCCCCTCAGGGTTCAATGAGCAGTTCTTC
>TRBD1|TRBV12-3/TRBV12-4|TRBJ2-3|NA
CASSPDRGLEADTQYF
TGTGCCAGCAGTCCGGACAGGGGGCTAGAGGCTGATACGCAGTATTTT
>TRBD1|TRBV5-1|TRBJ1-1|NA
CASSFSGTGNTEAFF
TGCGCCAGCAGCTTCTCCGGGACAGGGAACACTGAAGCTTTCTTT
>TRBD1|TRBV19|TRBJ2-2|few
CASSIARGPTGELFF
TGTGCCAGTAGTATAGCCAGGGGGCCCACCGGGGAGCTGTTTTTT
>NA|TRBV7-9|TRBJ2-3|NA
CASSSPGQGINTDTQYF
TGTGCCAGCAGCTCACCGGGGCAGGGGATTAACACAGATACGCAGTATTTT
>TRBD1|TRBV5-5|TRBJ1-1|NA
CASSLSGGPYHEAFF
TGTGCCAGCAGCCTCTCAGGGGGACCCTATCATGAAGCTTTCTTT
>NA|TRBV9|TRBJ2-3|few
CASSVYHRNQDTQYF
TGTGCCAGCAGCGTATATCACAGGAACCAGGATACGCAGTATTTT
>NA|TRBV4-1|TRBJ2-7|NA
CASSQAPPGAGSGEQYF
TGCGCCAGCAGCCAAGCCCCCCCCGGGGCAGGGAGTGGCGAGCAGTACTTC
>NA|TRBV4-1|TRBJ2-7|few
CASSPASPGEQYF
TGCGCCAGCAGCCCAGCATCCCCGGGCGAGCAGTACTTC